This TCR beta chain stems from a study of T-cell reconstitution after alpha-beta-depleted transplantation in children (dated by TCRdb to the mid-2010s). Regarding the research as a whole: Using TCR repertoire profiling, the study quantitatively followed how T-cell immune reconstitution unfolded in children after TCRalphabeta/CD19-depleted allogeneic hematopoietic cell transplantation. Results and caveats for the whole study, not just this receptor: The apparently early alphabetaT-cell count recovery about two months after transplant was reportedly dependent on only several hundred rapidly expanded clones derived from non-depleted graft cells. The high TCRbeta diversity at day 60 in some patients was ascribed to recipient T cells and intrathymic progenitors that had survived conditioning. The frequencies of hyperexpanded clones fell over the following months, and after one year, T-cell counts and TCRbeta diversity were mostly attributed to newly produced T cells.

Taken from the germline V gene, the CDR1 and CDR2 loops are SGHAT and FQNNGV. Inclusive of the bounding cysteine and phenylalanine, the CDR3 is 15 residues long. Just the 45-base CDR3 DNA is kept, in frame starting at base 1. The germline ends are 13 bases apart after V is trimmed by 3 bases and J by 5 bases. Library method: PCR. The sequencing machine was an Illumina HiSeq 2500. Molecular barcoding was employed in the preparation of TCR libraries, with unique molecular identifiers being used to normalize TCRbeta repertoire quantification. TCRdb cleaned the public reads at Q25 with fastp, built clones with MiXCR and kept in-frame beta chains. Under each unique CDR3 protein, matching rows form one entry showing the most common genes and DNA. The sample records fewer than 350,000 distinct CDR3 sequences, around 10% of which are singletons. The ten largest clones capture less than 8% of the sample. Many counts were recorded for this clonotype. Its antigen is still unknown. No base quality information exists; no much larger clone differs at one position.

The treatment or condition label for this specimen denotes: allogeneic hematopoietic cell transplantation with graft depleted of TCRalphabeta T cells and CD19 B cells. TCRalphabeta/CD19-depleted allogeneic hematopoietic cell grafts were given to the transplant recipients, all of whom were children. This receptor was taken from a boy less than two years old with acute myeloid leukemia, due to receive a stem cell transplant. The V and J segments used are TRBV11-2 and TRBJ2-2; TRBD2 is perhaps the D gene, given 5 matching bases. The specimen was PBMCs, collected before TCRalphabeta/CD19-depleted stem cell transplant. The CDR3 here reads CASSLRVAFTGELFF. The DNA reads as follows: TGTGCCAGCAGCTTGCGGGTAGCCTTTACCGGGGAGCTGTTTTTT.